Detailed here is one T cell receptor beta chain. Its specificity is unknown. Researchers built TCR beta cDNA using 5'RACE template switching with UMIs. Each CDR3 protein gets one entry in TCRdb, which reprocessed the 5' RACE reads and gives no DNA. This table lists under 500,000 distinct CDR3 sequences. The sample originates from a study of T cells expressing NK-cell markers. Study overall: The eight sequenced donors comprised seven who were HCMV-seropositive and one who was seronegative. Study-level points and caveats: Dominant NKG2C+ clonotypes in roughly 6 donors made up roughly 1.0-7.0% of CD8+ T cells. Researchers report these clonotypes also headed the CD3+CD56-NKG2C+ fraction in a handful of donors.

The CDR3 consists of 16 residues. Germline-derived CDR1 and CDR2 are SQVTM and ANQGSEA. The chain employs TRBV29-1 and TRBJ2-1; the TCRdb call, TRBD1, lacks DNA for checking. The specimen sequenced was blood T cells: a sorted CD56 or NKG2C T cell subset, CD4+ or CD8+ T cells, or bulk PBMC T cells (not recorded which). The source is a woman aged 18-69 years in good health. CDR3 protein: CSALGAFRDLSNEQFF.